Each of the 7 T cell receptor beta chains below was sequenced from the same sample in a study of CXCR3-negative and CXCR3-positive naive CD8 T cells. Researchers prepared the TRB cDNA libraries using 5' RACE with UMI labels. Using the 5' RACE reads, TCRdb records one entry per CDR3 protein without DNA. In total, the table holds 3,000 to 4,000 distinct CDR3 sequences. Input material: naive CXCR3- CD8+ T cells from blood. Subset here: CD45RO-CCR7+CD27+CD95- naive CD8+ T cells lacking CXCR3 (TNR3-). Receptors were obtained from a human donor in good health. Some clones in this sample may be carry-over from other donors' samples.

The chain uses TRBV7-6 and TRBJ2-2; TCRdb returns TRBD2, unconfirmable since there is no DNA. This CDR3 is built from 15 residues. Germline values: CDR1 SGHVS, CDR2 FNYEAQ. The CDR3 sequence: CASSLVSGNTGELFF.

Measured by frequency, this clonotype is medium-sized. The V gene is TRBV7-2, the J gene TRBJ2-7; with no DNA, the TCRdb D assignment of TRBD1 cannot be verified. There are 15 residues in the CDR3. CDR1 SGHTA and CDR2 FQGNSA come from the germline V gene. CDR3 region: CASSLLYGTPDEQYF.

The rearrangement uses TRBV6-5 and TRBJ2-1. This CDR3 contains 11 residues. CDR1 and CDR2 from the germline V gene are MNHEY and SVGAGI. CDR3 in amino acids: CASNLYNEQFF.

This rearrangement joins TRBV19 to TRBJ1-6; TCRdb indicates TRBD1, and absent DNA this call remains unverified. This CDR3 comprises 16 residues. Germline CDR1 LNHDA, CDR2 SQIVND (reference sequence). CDR3 region: CASSHHWTGGSSPLHF.

By frequency, this clonotype registers medium-sized (0.01 to 0.1%). This sequence joins TRBV7-9 and TRBJ1-1; there is no DNA to check the TCRdb D call of TRBD1. CDR1 SEHNR and CDR2 FQNEAQ come from the germline V gene (reference sequence). The CDR3 loop spans 14 amino acids. The CDR3 spells CASSQGGRGTEAFF.

This clonotype shows up as medium-sized by frequency. V gene TRBV29-1 combines with J gene TRBJ2-2. Germline V lookup: CDR1 SQVTM, CDR2 ANQGSEA. The CDR3 is 13 residues long. CDR3 region: CSVVTGNTGELFF.

The CDR3 loop reads CSVNAKNIQYF. This sequence joins TRBV29-1 and TRBJ2-4. This CDR3 contains 11 residues. CDR1 is SQVTM and CDR2 is ANQGSEA in the germline V gene.